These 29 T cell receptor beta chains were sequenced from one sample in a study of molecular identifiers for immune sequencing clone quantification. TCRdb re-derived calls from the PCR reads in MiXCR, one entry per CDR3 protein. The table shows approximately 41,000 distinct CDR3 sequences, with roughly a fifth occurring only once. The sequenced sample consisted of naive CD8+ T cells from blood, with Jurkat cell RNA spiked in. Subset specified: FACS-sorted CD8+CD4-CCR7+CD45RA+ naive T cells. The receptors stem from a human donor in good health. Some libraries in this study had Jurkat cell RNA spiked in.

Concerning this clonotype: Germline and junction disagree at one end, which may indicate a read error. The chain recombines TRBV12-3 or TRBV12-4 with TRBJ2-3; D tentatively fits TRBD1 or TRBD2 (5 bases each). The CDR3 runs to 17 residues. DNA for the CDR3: TGTGCCAGCAGTTCGGGACGGACTGCCCTCAGCACAGGTACGCAGTATTTT. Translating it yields CASSSGRTALSTGTQYF.

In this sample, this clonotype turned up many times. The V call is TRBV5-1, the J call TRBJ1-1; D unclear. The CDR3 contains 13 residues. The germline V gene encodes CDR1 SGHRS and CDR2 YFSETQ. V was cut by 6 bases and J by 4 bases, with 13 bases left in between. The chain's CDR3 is CASKRVMATEAFF. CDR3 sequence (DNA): TGCGCCAGCAAGCGAGTGATGGCCACTGAAGCTTTCTTT.

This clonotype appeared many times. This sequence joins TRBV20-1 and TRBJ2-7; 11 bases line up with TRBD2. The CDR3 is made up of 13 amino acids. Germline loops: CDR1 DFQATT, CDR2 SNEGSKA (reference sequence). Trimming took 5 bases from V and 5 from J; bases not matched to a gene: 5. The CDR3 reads CSALAGLADEQYF. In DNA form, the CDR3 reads TGCAGTGCTCTAGCGGGACTAGCGGACGAGCAGTACTTC.

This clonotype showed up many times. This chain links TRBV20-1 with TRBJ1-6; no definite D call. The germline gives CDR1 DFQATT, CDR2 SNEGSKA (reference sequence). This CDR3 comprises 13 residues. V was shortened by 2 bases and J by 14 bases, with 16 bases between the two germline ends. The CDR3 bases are TGCAGTGCTAGACGGCCGACAAGGGCGTCCCTCCACTTT. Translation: CSARRPTRASLHF.

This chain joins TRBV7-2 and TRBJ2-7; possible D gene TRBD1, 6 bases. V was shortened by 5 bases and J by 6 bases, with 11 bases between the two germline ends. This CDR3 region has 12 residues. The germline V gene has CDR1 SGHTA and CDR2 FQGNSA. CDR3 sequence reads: CASSIRGSEQYF. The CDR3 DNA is TGTGCCAGCAGCATTAGGGGGAGCGAGCAGTACTTC. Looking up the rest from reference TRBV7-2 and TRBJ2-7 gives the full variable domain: GAGVSQSPSNKVTEKGKDVELRCDPISGHTALYWYRQSLGQGLEFLIYFQGNSAPDKSGLPSDRFSAERTGGSVSTLTIQRTQQEDSAVYLCASSIRGSEQYFGPGTRLTVT.

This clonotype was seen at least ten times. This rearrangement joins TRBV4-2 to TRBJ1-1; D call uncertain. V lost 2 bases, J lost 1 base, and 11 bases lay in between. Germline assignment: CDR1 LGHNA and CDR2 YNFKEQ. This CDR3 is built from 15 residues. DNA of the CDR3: TGTGCCAGCAGCCAACGACGTGGAACGAACACTGAAGCTTTCTTT. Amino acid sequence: CASSQRRGTNTEAFF.

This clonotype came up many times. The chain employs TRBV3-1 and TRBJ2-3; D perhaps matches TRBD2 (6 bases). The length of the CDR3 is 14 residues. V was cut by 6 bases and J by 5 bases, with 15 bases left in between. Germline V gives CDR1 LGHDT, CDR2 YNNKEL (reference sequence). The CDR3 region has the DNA TGTGCCAGCAGATCAGGGAGGACCAAAGATACGCAGTATTTT. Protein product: CASRSGRTKDTQYF.

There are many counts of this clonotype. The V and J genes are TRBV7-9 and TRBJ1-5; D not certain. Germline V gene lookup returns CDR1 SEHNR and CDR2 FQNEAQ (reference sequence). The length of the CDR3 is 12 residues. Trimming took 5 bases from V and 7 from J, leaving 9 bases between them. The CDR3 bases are TGTGCCAGCAGCAATATGGGGCAGCCCCAGCATTTT. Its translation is CASSNMGQPQHF.

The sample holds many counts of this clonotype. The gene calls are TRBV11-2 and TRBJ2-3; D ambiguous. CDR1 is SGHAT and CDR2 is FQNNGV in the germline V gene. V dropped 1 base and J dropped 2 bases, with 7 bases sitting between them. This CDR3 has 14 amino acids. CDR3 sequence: CASSLGPFTDTQYF. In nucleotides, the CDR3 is TGTGCCAGCAGCTTAGGTCCATTCACAGATACGCAGTATTTT.

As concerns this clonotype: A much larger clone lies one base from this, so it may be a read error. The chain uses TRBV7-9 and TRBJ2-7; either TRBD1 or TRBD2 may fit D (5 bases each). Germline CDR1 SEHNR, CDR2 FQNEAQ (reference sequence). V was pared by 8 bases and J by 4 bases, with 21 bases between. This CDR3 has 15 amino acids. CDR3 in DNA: TGTGCCAGCGGCCCACGTGCCGGGGACGTTTACGAGCAGTACTTC. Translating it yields CASGPRAGDVYEQYF.

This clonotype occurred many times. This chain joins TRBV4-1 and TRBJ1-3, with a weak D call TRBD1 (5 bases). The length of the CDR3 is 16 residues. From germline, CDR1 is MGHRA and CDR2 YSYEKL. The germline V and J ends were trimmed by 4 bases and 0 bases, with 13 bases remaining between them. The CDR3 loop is CASSLVSGASGNTIYF. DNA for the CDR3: TGCGCCAGCAGCCTTGTGAGCGGGGCCTCTGGAAACACCATATATTTT.

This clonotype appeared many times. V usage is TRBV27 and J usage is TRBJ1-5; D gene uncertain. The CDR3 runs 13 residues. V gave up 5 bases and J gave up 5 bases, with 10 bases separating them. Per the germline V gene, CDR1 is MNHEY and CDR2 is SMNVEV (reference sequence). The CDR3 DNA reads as TGTGCCAGCAGTCCCGCCCACTATCAGCCCCAGCATTTT. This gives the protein CASSPAHYQPQHF.

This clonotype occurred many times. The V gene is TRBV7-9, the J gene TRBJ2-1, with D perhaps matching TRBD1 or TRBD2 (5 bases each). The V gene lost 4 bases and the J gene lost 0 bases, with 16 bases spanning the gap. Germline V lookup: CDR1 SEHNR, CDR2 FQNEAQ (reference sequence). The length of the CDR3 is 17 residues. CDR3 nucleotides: TGTGCCAGCAGCTCTCTTATTAGGGACCGCTCCTACAATGAGCAGTTCTTC. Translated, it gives CASSSLIRDRSYNEQFF.

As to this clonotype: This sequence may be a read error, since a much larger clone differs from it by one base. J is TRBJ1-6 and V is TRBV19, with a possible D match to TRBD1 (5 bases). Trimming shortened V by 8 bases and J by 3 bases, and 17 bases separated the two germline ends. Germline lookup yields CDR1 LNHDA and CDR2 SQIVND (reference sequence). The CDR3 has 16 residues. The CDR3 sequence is CASGDSDSYYNSPLHF. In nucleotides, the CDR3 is TGTGCCAGTGGCGATTCCGACAGCTACTATAATTCACCCCTCCACTTT. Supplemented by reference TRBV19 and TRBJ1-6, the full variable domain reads DGGITQSPKYLFRKEGQNVTLSCEQNLNHDAMYWYRQDPGQGLRLIYYSQIVNDFQKGDIAEGYSVSREKKESFPLTVTSAQKNPTAFYLCASGDSDSYYNSPLHFGNGTRLTVT.

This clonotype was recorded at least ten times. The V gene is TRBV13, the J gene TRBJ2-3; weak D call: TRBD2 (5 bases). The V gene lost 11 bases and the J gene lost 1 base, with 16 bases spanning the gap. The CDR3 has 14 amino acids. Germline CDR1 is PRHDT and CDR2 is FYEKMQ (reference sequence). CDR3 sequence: CAGRTGSGTDTQYF. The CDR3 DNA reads TGTGCCGGCCGAACGGGGTCTGGCACAGATACGCAGTATTTT.

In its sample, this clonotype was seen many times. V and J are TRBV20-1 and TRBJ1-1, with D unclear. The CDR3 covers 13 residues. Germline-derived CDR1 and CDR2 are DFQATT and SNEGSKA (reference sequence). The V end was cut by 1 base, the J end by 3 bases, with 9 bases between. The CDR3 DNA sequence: TGCAGTGCTAGAGGGATTTGGGACACTGAAGCTTTCTTT. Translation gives CSARGIWDTEAFF.

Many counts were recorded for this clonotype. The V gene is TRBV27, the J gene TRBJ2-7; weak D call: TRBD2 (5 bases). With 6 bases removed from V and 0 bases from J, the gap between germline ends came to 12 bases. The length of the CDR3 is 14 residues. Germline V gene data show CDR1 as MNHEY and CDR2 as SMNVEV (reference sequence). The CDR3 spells CASSSAGRSYEQYF. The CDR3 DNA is TGTGCCAGCAGCTCCGCGGGCCGCTCCTACGAGCAGTACTTC.

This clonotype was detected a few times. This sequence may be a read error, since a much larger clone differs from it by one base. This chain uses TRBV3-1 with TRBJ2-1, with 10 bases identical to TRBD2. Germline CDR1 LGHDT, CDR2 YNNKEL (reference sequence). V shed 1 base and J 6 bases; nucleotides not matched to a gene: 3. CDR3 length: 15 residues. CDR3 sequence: CASSQGLAGANEQFF. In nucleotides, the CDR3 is TGTGCCAGCAGCCAAGGCCTAGCGGGGGCCAATGAGCAGTTCTTC.

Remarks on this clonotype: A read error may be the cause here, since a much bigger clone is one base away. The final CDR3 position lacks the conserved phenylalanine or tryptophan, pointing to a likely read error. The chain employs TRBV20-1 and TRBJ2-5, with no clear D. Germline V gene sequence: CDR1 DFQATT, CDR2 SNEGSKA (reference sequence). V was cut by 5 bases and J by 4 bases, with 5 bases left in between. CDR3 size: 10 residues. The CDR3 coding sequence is TGCAGTGCTCGGAGAGAGACCCAGTACCTC. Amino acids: CSARRETQYL.

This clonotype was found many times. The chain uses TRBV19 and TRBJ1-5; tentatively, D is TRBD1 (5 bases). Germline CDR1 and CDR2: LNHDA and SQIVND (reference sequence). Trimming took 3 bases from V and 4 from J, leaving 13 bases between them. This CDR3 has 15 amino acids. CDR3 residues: CASSMGVDLNQPQHF. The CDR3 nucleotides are TGTGCCAGTAGTATGGGGGTTGATTTAAATCAGCCCCAGCATTTT.

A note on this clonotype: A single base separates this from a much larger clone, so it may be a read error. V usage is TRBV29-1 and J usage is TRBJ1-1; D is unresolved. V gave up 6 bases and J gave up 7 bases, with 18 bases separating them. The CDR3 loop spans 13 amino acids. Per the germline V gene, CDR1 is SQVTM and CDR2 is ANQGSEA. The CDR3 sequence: CSVLGGMRVEAFF. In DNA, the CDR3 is TGCAGCGTCCTAGGCGGAATGAGGGTTGAAGCTTTCTTT.

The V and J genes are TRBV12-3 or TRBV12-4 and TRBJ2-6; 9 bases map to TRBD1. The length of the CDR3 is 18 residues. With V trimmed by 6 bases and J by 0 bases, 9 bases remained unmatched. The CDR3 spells CASRGTGSKSSGANVLTF. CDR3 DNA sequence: TGTGCCAGCAGAGGGACAGGGTCAAAGAGCTCTGGGGCCAACGTCCTGACTTTC.

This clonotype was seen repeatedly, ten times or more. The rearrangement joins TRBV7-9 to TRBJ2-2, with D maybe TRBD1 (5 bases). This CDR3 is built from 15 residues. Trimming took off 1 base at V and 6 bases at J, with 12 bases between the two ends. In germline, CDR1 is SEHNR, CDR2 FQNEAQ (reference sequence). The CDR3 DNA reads TGTGCCAGCAGCTTAGTCGCAGGGCTCCCCGGGGAGCTGTTTTTT. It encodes CASSLVAGLPGELFF.

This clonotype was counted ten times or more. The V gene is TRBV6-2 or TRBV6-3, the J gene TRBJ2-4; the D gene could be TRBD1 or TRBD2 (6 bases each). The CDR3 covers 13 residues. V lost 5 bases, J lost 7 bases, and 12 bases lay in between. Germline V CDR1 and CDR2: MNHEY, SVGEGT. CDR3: CASSTRGLNIQYF. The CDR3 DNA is TGTGCCAGCAGTACACGGGGGCTCAACATTCAGTACTTC.

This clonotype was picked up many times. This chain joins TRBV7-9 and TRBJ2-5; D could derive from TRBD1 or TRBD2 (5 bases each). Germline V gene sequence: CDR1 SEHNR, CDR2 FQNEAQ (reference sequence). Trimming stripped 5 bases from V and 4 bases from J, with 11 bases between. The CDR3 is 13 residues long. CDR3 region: CASSGPGPETQYF. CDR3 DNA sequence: TGTGCCAGCAGCGGACCGGGACCAGAGACCCAGTACTTC.

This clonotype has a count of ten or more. CDR3 loop: CASSQDASGGRGDTQYF. The DNA of the CDR3 is TGCGCCAGCAGCCAAGATGCTAGCGGGGGCCGGGGAGATACGCAGTATTTT. The chain combines TRBV4-3 with TRBJ2-3; the match to TRBD2 covers 10 bases. V shed 0 bases and J 5 bases; nucleotides not matched to a gene: 8. CDR1 is LGHNA, CDR2 YSLEER, per germline. The CDR3 covers 17 residues.

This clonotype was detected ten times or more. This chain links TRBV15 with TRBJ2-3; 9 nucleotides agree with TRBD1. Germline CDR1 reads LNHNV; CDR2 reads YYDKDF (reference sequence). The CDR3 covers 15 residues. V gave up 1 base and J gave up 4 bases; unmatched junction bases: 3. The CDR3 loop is CATSRGQGEADTQYF. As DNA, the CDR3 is TGTGCCACCAGCAGAGGACAGGGGGAGGCAGATACGCAGTATTTT.

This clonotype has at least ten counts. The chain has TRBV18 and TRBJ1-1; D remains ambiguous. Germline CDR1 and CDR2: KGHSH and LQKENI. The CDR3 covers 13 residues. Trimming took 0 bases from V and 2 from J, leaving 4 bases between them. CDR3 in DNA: TGTGCCAGCTCACCACCATTTAACACTGAAGCTTTCTTT. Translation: CASSPPFNTEAFF.

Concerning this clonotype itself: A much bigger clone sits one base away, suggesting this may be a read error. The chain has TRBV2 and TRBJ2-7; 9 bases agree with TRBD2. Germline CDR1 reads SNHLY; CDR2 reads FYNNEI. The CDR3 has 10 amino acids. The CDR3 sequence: CASGIAGAVF. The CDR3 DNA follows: TGTGCCAGCGGAATAGCGGGAGCCGTTTTC.